This is a list of T cell receptor beta chains from one sample in a study of cytomegalovirus exposure and HLA in healthy donors. TCRdb's table, derived via immunoSEQ multiplex PCR, lists solely in-frame clones and lacks some. The sample records about 150,000 clones, around four fifths being singletons. Material for sequencing was PBMCs. The receptors shown here come from a boy under 10 years old in good health and CMV-seronegative. Both conserved end residues are part of each CDR3. D genes are given only for firm matches. The size field is filled for only some rows; it gives once, few, many or a size class.

TRBV29-1	TRBJ2-3	.	.	TGCAGCGCCCCACAGGGAGGGACAGATACGCAGTATTTT	CSAPQGGTDTQYF
TRBV6-1	TRBJ1-2	.	once	TGTGCCTGCAAGAACCTCGGGGAGCCTGACTATGGCTACACCTTC	CACKNLGEPDYGYTF
TRBV13	TRBJ1-3	.	.	TGTGCCAGCAGCTTAGGCTTCTCTGGAAACACCATATATTTT	CASSLGFSGNTIYF
TRBV7-2	TRBJ2-1	TRBD2	.	TGTGCCAGCAGCTTAGAGCGGGGGGGCCAGAATGAGCAGTTCTTC	CASSLERGGQNEQFF
TRBV4-3	TRBJ2-2	TRBD2	.	TGCGCCAGCAGCCAAGAAAGGAGACTAGCGGGAGCCGGGGAGCTGTTTTTT	CASSQERRLAGAGELFF
TRBV2	TRBJ1-2	TRBD1	.	TGTGCCAGCAGTGTAAGGACAGGGCGTTATGGCTACACCTTC	CASSVRTGRYGYTF
TRBV7-2	TRBJ1-2	TRBD1	.	TGTGCCAGCAGCTTAGGAACAGGGACAGACTATGGCTACACCTTC	CASSLGTGTDYGYTF
TRBV5-1	TRBJ2-5	TRBD1	.	TGCGCCAGCAGCTTGGGGACAGGGTGGAGAGAGACCCAGTACTTC	CASSLGTGWRETQYF
TRBV7-3	TRBJ2-7	.	.	TGTGCCAGCAGCTTATTTTCTTCCTCCTACGAGCAGTACTTC	CASSLFSSSYEQYF
TRBV14	TRBJ2-2	TRBD2	.	TGTGCCAGCAGCCAAGCTAGGCGGGAGGGCCACACCGGGGAGCTGTTTTTT	CASSQARREGHTGELFF
TRBV18	TRBJ2-3	.	few	TGTGCCAGCTCACCATATGACAGTGGAAAGAATACGCAGTATTTT	CASSPYDSGKNTQYF
TRBV7-9	TRBJ2-7	TRBD1	.	TGTGCCAGCAGCTTAGGAAACACCGGGACAGGGGTCTCCTACGAGCAGTACTTC	CASSLGNTGTGVSYEQYF
TRBV27	TRBJ2-3	TRBD2	.	TGTGCCAGCAGCCTAAGCCCACTAGCGGCCAGTGGTACGCAGTATTTT	CASSLSPLAASGTQYF
TRBV4-3	TRBJ1-2	.	.	TGCGCCAGCAGCCAAAGCTCTTCGGGGCGGGACGGCTACACCTTC	CASSQSSSGRDGYTF
TRBV7-8	TRBJ2-7	TRBD1	.	TGTGCCAGCAGCTGGTCCGGGACAGGGGTCGAAACCTACGAGCAGTACTTC	CASSWSGTGVETYEQYF
TRBV19	TRBJ2-1	TRBD1	.	TGTGCCAGTAGTAGCCTATGGCGGCAGGGGGCGGGTAATGAGCAGTTCTTC	CASSSLWRQGAGNEQFF
TRBV5-4	TRBJ2-7	TRBD1	once	TGTGCCAGCAGCCCGACAGGGTCCTACGAGCAGTACTTC	CASSPTGSYEQYF
TRBV19	TRBJ2-3	.	.	TGTGCCAGTAGCCGACGAATTCCTAGCGGCACAGATACGCAGTATTTT	CASSRRIPSGTDTQYF
TRBV13	TRBJ2-3	TRBD2	.	TGTGCCAGCAGCTTAGCCCCGGGGGGGATCACAGATACGCAGTATTTT	CASSLAPGGITDTQYF
TRBV7-9	TRBJ2-7	TRBD2	.	TGTGCCAGCAGCTCACTAGCGGGAGCACGTACGTACGAGCAGTACTTC	CASSSLAGARTYEQYF
TRBV6-4	TRBJ2-3	TRBD2	few	TGTGCCAGCAGTGACTCACTAGCGGGAGCAGATACGCAGTATTTT	CASSDSLAGADTQYF
TRBV28	TRBJ1-5	TRBD1	once	TGTGCCAGCAGTCCGGACAGGGGCGTTTTGGAGCCCCAGCATTTT	CASSPDRGVLEPQHF
TRBV5-1	TRBJ2-2	TRBD1	few	TGCGCCAGCAGCTTGGGACAGGGGATCACCGGGGAGCTGTTTTTT	CASSLGQGITGELFF
TRBV7-9	TRBJ2-3	.	.	TGTGCCAGCAGGTTTAGGGGGAGCACAGATACGCAGTATTTT	CASRFRGSTDTQYF
TRBV7-3	TRBJ1-1	.	.	TGTGCCAGCAGCTTAAATTCTGGAGCCGAAGCTTTCTTT	CASSLNSGAEAFF
TRBV27	TRBJ2-1	.	.	TGTGCCAGCAGTTTCCTCTTTGACAACAATGAGCAGTTCTTC	CASSFLFDNNEQFF
TRBV5-1	TRBJ2-2	TRBD2	few	TGCGCCAGCAGCGTAACTAGCGAAGGGACCGGGGAGCTGTTTTTT	CASSVTSEGTGELFF
TRBV9	TRBJ2-5	TRBD1	.	TGTGCCAGGAGAGCCCGGACAGGGTGGGGCCGGCAAGAGACCCAGTACTTC	CARRARTGWGRQETQYF
TRBV6-1	TRBJ1-3	.	.	TGTGCCAGCAGTGAAACAGAGGGAAACACCATATATTTT	CASSETEGNTIYF
TRBV5-6	TRBJ2-5	.	.	TGTGCCAGCAGCTTGGATGGGACTGGTGAGACCCAGTACTTC	CASSLDGTGETQYF
TRBV20-1	TRBJ1-3	.	once	TGCAGTGCTAGTAGTGGAAACACCATATATTTT	CSASSGNTIYF
TRBV6-6	TRBJ1-1	.	.	TGTGCCAGCAGTGGGGGAGGGGGGTGGAACACTGAAGCTTTCTTT	CASSGGGGWNTEAFF
TRBV11-3	TRBJ2-3	TRBD2	.	TGTGCCAGCAGCTTAGGTCCGGAAGGACTAGCGGGAAATACGCAGTATTTT	CASSLGPEGLAGNTQYF
TRBV7-2	TRBJ2-7	TRBD2	.	TGTGCCAGCAGCGCCGGACTAGCGGGGCACTACGAGCAGTACTTC	CASSAGLAGHYEQYF
TRBV18	TRBJ2-3	TRBD2	.	TGTGCCAGCTCACGGTCTAGCGGGAGCACAGATACGCAGTATTTT	CASSRSSGSTDTQYF
TRBV19	TRBJ1-5	TRBD1	.	TGTGCCAGTAAGGACAGGGAGGGTCAGCCCCAGCATTTT	CASKDREGQPQHF
TRBV30	TRBJ2-2	.	few	TGTGCCTGGAGTGTTGCCTCCGGGACCGGGGAGCTGTTTTTT	CAWSVASGTGELFF
TRBV5-6	TRBJ2-1	.	.	TGTGCCAGCAGCTTGGGCGGGCGCAATGAGCAGTTCTTC	CASSLGGRNEQFF
TRBV4-2	TRBJ1-1	.	.	TGTGCCAGCAGCCAAGGGTCGGACACTGAAGCTTTCTTT	CASSQGSDTEAFF
TRBV6-5	TRBJ2-7	TRBD1	.	TGTGCCAGCAGACGACCGGGACAGAACTACGAGCAGTACTTC	CASRRPGQNYEQYF
TRBV5-1	TRBJ2-1	TRBD2	.	TGCGCCAGCAGCAGAGCGGGAGGGGGTTTGAATGAGCAGTTCTTC	CASSRAGGGLNEQFF
TRBV6-5	TRBJ1-1	.	.	TGTGCCAGCAGTTTTACCCGAAACTTAAACACTGAAGCTTTCTTT	CASSFTRNLNTEAFF
TRBV4-1	TRBJ2-1	.	.	TGCGCCAGCAGCCAAGATCTGGAGTCCCGGTGGGAGCAGTTCTTC	CASSQDLESRWEQFF
TRBV30	TRBJ1-4	.	.	TGTGCCTGGAGTGCGACCTGGGGGGGCGGAAGGGTGGCTAATGAAAAACTGTTTTTT	CAWSATWGGGRVANEKLFF
TRBV4-2	TRBJ2-3	.	.	TGTGCCAGCAGCCAAGATAGTCGGTCTAGCACAGATACGCAGTATTTT	CASSQDSRSSTDTQYF